This T cell receptor beta chain derives from a study of liver allograft versus peripheral blood T cells. Across the whole study: Liver transplant recipients had T cell receptor repertoires compared between transplanted liver and peripheral blood.

Study-wide results and caveats: Reportedly, the T cell receptor repertoires inside liver allografts were not the same as those in peripheral blood.

Concerning this clonotype: Its antigen is not known. A far larger clone is a single base away, which makes a read error likely.

TCRdb re-derived calls from the reads in MiXCR, one entry per CDR3 protein. This table holds about 400 distinct CDR3 sequences, 25% found once. Per germline, CDR1 ENHRY and CDR2 SYGVKD. This CDR3 region has 15 residues. This sequence joins TRBV10-3 and TRBJ2-2; maybe TRBD2 (5 bases). The TCR originated in a human patient who had a liver transplant. Some T cells may be the graft donor's. In nucleotides, the CDR3 is TGTGCCAGCAGAAAAGGGCTCCATAACACCGGGGAGCGGTTTTTT. This codes for CASRKGLHNTGERFF.